Listed below are T cell receptor beta chains from one sample, sequenced in a study of blood T cell repertoires in COVID-19. Measured with immunoSEQ multiplex PCR; TCRdb has only the in-frame clones, and not every one. The sample records approximately 51,000 clones, more than 85% being singletons. Material for sequencing was peripheral blood. Receptors were obtained from a middle-aged man with active COVID-19. CDR3s include the opening cysteine and the closing phenylalanine or tryptophan.

j_call v_call cdr3_length cdr3_aa
TRBJ2-5 TRBV6-2/TRBV6-3 15 CASSYSRSGSQTQYF
TRBJ2-7 TRBV2 16 CASSEPYRGTSYEQYF
TRBJ2-7 TRBV9 12 CASSLFNYEQYF
TRBJ1-2 TRBV24-1 13 CATSDLPLGGYTF
TRBJ2-1 TRBV9 16 CASSDRLAGGPNEQFF
TRBJ2-2 TRBV5-1 16 CASSLGQGANTGELFF
TRBJ2-1 TRBV4-1 16 CASSQLQRRSYNEQFF
TRBJ1-4 TRBV2 14 CASSGAGGNEKLFF
TRBJ2-2 TRBV25-1 14 CASSGTIAGLELFF
TRBJ2-7 TRBV5-4 15 CASSLVGRGRGEQYF
TRBJ2-7 TRBV29-1 12 CSVGTGSYEQYF
TRBJ1-1 TRBV14 13 CASSQTENTEAFF
TRBJ2-7 TRBV29-1 15 CSVAKEGGPPYEQYF
TRBJ1-1 TRBV9 14 CASSGDRGSSEAFF
TRBJ2-2 TRBV7-3 13 CASNGGGTGELFF
TRBJ2-1 TRBV28 12 CASSVTMSEQFF
TRBJ2-7 TRBV12-3/TRBV12-4 11 CASSGQGADDF
TRBJ1-1 TRBV28 17 CASSFSLRTGMLAEAFF
TRBJ2-6 TRBV23-1 14 CARLQGGGANVLTF
TRBJ2-4 TRBV5-7 14 CASSLTGVKNIQYF
TRBJ1-1 TRBV11-3 13 CASSLDPGSEAFF
TRBJ1-1 TRBV5-1 15 CASSLATGGWTEAFF
TRBJ2-7 TRBV5-1 14 CASRLSPFAGEQYF
TRBJ1-5 TRBV27 17 CASSFLAGPNSNQPQHF
TRBJ1-1 TRBV6-5 12 CASSTRQGADHF
TRBJ2-1 TRBV9 16 CASSVESLAGLNEQFF
TRBJ2-3 TRBV12-5 16 CARTPEGGGRTDTQYF
TRBJ2-7 TRBV27 11 CASSLGVEQYF
TRBJ1-2 TRBV5-8 13 CASSPFEGNGYTF
TRBJ1-3 TRBV10-3 16 CAISERTVFSGNTIYF
TRBJ2-7 TRBV4-1 14 CASSPSWRGTEQYF
TRBJ2-2 TRBV18 13 CASSPPSSGELFF
TRBJ2-3 TRBV6-5 15 CASSQGQGRSDTQYF
TRBJ1-4 TRBV10-2 16 CASRATAGTGPEKLFF
TRBJ1-2 TRBV7-8 13 CASARQGKNGYTF
TRBJ2-2 TRBV30 15 CAWNPAGVNTGELFF
TRBJ1-2 TRBV5-1 14 CASSLLQGRDGYTF
TRBJ2-1 TRBV7-2 15 CASSLRGLAINEQFF
TRBJ2-7 TRBV4-1 15 CASSQVRGQTYEQYF
TRBJ1-1 TRBV7-2 13 CASSFHPNTEAFF
TRBJ1-5 TRBV30 13 CAWRGQANQPQHF
TRBJ1-1 TRBV6-5 13 CASDAGLNTEAFF
TRBJ1-2 TRBV6-1 14 CASSEVAATYGYTF
TRBJ1-1 TRBV11-3 14 CASSFGGGNTEAFF
TRBJ2-1 TRBV28 13 CASSFRVDNEQFF
TRBJ2-3 TRBV27 13 CASSSGGRDTQYF
TRBJ2-3 TRBV24-1 20 CATSPSGRASSLINTDTQYF
TRBJ2-2 TRBV7-3 16 CASSSRTGVDTGELFF
TRBJ1-2 TRBV29-1 18 CSVETPYGTGGVHYGYTF
TRBJ2-1 TRBV9 13 CASSPRGSNEQFF
TRBJ2-1 TRBV5-1 19 CASSGGIVGLAGSYNEQFF
TRBJ1-5 TRBV5-1 15 CASSFSGGSNQPQHF
TRBJ1-1 TRBV27 14 CASSEDRLNTEAFF
TRBJ1-5 TRBV28 16 CASSFPTGAPNQPQHF
TRBJ2-2 TRBV27 21 CASSLSAGGTGNLWGTGELFF